A single sample gave rise to the 28 T cell receptor beta chains below, sequenced in a study of neurological immune-mediated disorders. TCRdb re-derived calls from the 5' RACE reads in MiXCR, one entry per CDR3 protein. The data hold approximately 50,000 distinct CDR3 sequences, with just under 6% observed a single time. Specimen: CD4+ T cells from blood. These TCRs come from a woman aged 18-29 years with multiple sclerosis.

This clonotype was detected ten times or more. V and J are TRBV7-9 and TRBJ1-2, with TRBD1 as a possible D gene (6 bases). The CDR3 runs to 14 residues. CDR1 SEHNR and CDR2 FQNEAQ come from the germline V gene (reference sequence). The V and J ends lost 5 bases and 1 base respectively, with 11 bases between them. CDR3 sequence reads: CASSEGQSNYGYTF. The CDR3, as DNA: TGTGCCAGCAGCGAGGGACAAAGTAACTATGGCTACACCTTC.

CDR3 bases: TGCAGCGTTGAAGATCGGCGGGACCCAAACTATGGCTACACCTTC. This gives the protein CSVEDRRDPNYGYTF. The chain recombines TRBV29-1 with TRBJ1-2; D might be TRBD1 (5 bases). CDR1 and CDR2 (germline): SQVTM, ANQGSEA. The CDR3 covers 15 residues. V was shortened by 0 bases and J by 2 bases, with 13 bases between the two germline ends.

V gene TRBV10-3 combines with J gene TRBJ1-1; a weak D match, TRBD1 (5 bases). Trimming cost V 7 bases and J 2 bases, with 14 bases left between them. Per the germline V gene, CDR1 is ENHRY and CDR2 is SYGVKD. The CDR3 is 14 amino acids. The CDR3 DNA sequence: TGTGCCATCATGAGGGCGACAGAAAACACTGAAGCTTTCTTT. Translating it yields CAIMRATENTEAFF.

This clonotype appeared many times. This sequence joins TRBV7-6 and TRBJ1-6, with D perhaps matching TRBD1 (5 bases). V was pared by 1 base and J by 6 bases, with 7 bases between. This CDR3 has 14 residues. Germline lookup yields CDR1 SGHVS and CDR2 FNYEAQ. Here the CDR3 reads CASSLGQLNSPLHF. DNA for the CDR3: TGTGCCAGCAGCTTAGGACAGCTTAATTCACCCCTCCACTTT.

In its sample, this clonotype was seen many times. The rearrangement joins TRBV12-3 or TRBV12-4 to TRBJ2-3, with a tentative D call TRBD1 (6 bases). This CDR3 has 16 amino acids. Deletions cut 2 bases from V and 5 bases from J, with 17 bases between. CDR3 residues: CASSLYLGARRDTQYF. The DNA of the CDR3 is TGTGCCAGCAGTTTATATCTGGGGGCGCGGAGAGATACGCAGTATTTT.

This clonotype has ten or more counts. The V call is TRBV20-1, the J call TRBJ1-5; D perhaps matches TRBD1 (5 bases). The germline V gene has CDR1 DFQATT and CDR2 SNEGSKA (reference sequence). This CDR3 comprises 13 residues. V gave up 3 bases and J gave up 1 base, with 7 bases separating them. The CDR3 protein is CSASRGSNQPQHF. The CDR3 DNA reads TGCAGTGCTAGTAGGGGAAGCAATCAGCCCCAGCATTTT.

Judged by abundance, this clonotype is medium-sized. The chain combines TRBV3-1 with TRBJ1-5, with a possible D match to TRBD1 (5 bases). Trimming removed 4 bases from V and 3 bases from J, with 13 bases in between. The CDR3 is 15 amino acids. Germline CDR1 LGHDT, CDR2 YNNKEL (reference sequence). Here the CDR3 reads CASSPTGGANQPQHF. The DNA for the CDR3 is TGTGCCAGCAGCCCAACGGGAGGGGCCAATCAGCCCCAGCATTTT.

This clonotype was picked up many times. The chain has TRBV12-3 or TRBV12-4 and TRBJ2-7; TRBD2 matches 8 bases. V lost 6 bases and J lost 3; bases outside the gene matches: 7. The CDR3 consists of 14 residues. The CDR3 bases are TGTGCCAGCAGAAAGACTAGCGAAGGCTACGAGCAGTACTTC. Residues: CASRKTSEGYEQYF.

Many counts were recorded for this clonotype. CDR3 sequence reads: CASSLAVETQYF. Here the CDR3 DNA reads TGTGCCAGCAGCTTAGCGGTGGAGACCCAGTACTTC. The chain uses TRBV7-8 and TRBJ2-5, with unresolved D. The CDR3 is 12 amino acids. From germline, CDR1 is SGHVS and CDR2 FQNEAQ. Deletions cut 0 bases from V and 5 bases from J, with 4 bases between.

At least ten counts were recorded for this clonotype. The chain joins TRBV12-3 or TRBV12-4 to TRBJ2-4, with 8 bases matching TRBD1. There are 13 residues in the CDR3. After removal of 7 bases from V and 3 bases from J, the junction contained 2 bases not matched to a gene. The CDR3 loop reads CASIDRGKNIQYF. CDR3 DNA: TGTGCCAGCATCGACAGGGGCAAAAACATTCAGTACTTC.

In its sample, this clonotype was seen many times. This chain uses TRBV6-5 with TRBJ1-1; D is unclear. V lost 6 bases and J lost 1, with 12 bases in between. The CDR3 length is 14 residues. CDR1 and CDR2 from the germline V gene are MNHEY and SVGAGI. In DNA form, the CDR3 reads TGTGCCAGCAGACGCATGCTGGCGAACACTGAAGCTTTCTTT. Residues: CASRRMLANTEAFF.

This clonotype was counted many times. The V and J genes are TRBV9 and TRBJ1-1; D possibly corresponds to TRBD1 (5 bases). Germline lookup yields CDR1 SGDLS and CDR2 YYNGEE. The CDR3 spans 15 residues. V was shortened by 0 bases and J by 11 bases, with 20 bases between the two germline ends. The CDR3 here is CASSVDPGQGVDAFF. DNA for the CDR3: TGTGCCAGCAGCGTAGATCCGGGGCAGGGAGTTGACGCTTTCTTT.

In this sample, this clonotype turned up a few times. The gene calls are TRBV20-1 and TRBJ2-7; TRBD2 matches at 10 bases. Germline V CDR1 and CDR2: DFQATT, SNEGSKA (reference sequence). The trim removed 3 bases at V and 4 bases at J, leaving 12 bases unmatched. This CDR3 region has 16 residues. CDR3 DNA: TGCAGTGCTAGGCGGGAACTAGCGGGATTTGGGTACGAGCAGTACGTC. It specifies CSARRELAGFGYEQYV.

This clonotype was picked up many times. The chain carries TRBV5-5 and TRBJ2-3; D unresolved. The CDR3 consists of 14 residues. V was shortened by 9 bases and J by 1 base, with 15 bases between the two germline ends. The germline CDR1 and CDR2 sequences are SGHKS and YYEKEE (reference sequence). CDR3: CATNALEGTDTQYF. CDR3 sequence (DNA): TGTGCCACAAATGCCTTAGAGGGCACAGATACGCAGTATTTT.

This clonotype was seen ten or more times. V gene TRBV5-1 combines with J gene TRBJ1-3, with D tentatively TRBD1 (6 bases). V was clipped by 4 bases and J by 2 bases, with 10 bases between them. The germline gives CDR1 SGHRS, CDR2 YFSETQ. The CDR3 consists of 14 residues. CDR3 residues: CASSANRAGNTIYF. The DNA of the CDR3 is TGCGCCAGCAGCGCCAACAGGGCTGGAAACACCATATATTTT.

This clonotype was recorded at least ten times. This CDR3 reads CASSLGPSTDTQYF. The CDR3 DNA follows: TGCGCCAGCAGCCTAGGACCGAGCACAGATACGCAGTATTTT. The chain couples TRBV5-1 to TRBJ2-3; D unresolved. V gave up 4 bases and J gave up 0 bases, with 9 bases separating them. This CDR3 comprises 14 residues. Per germline, CDR1 SGHRS and CDR2 YFSETQ.

This clonotype was recorded at least ten times. The chain uses TRBV11-2 and TRBJ2-1, with D uncertain. V shed 5 bases and J shed 2 bases, with 10 bases lying between them. Germline V gene sequence: CDR1 SGHAT, CDR2 FQNNGV. This CDR3 has 14 residues. Written as DNA, the CDR3 is TGTGCCAGCAGCGCGAGACGGACCTACAATGAGCAGTTCTTC. Translated: CASSARRTYNEQFF.

The table lists this clonotype with many counts. This chain connects TRBV5-1 to TRBJ2-7; 12 bases map to TRBD2. CDR3 size: 18 residues. With 4 bases clipped from V and 0 bases from J, the junction kept 11 bases outside the gene matches. Germline V lookup: CDR1 SGHRS, CDR2 YFSETQ. This CDR3 is CASSARTSGIILSYEQYV. In DNA, the CDR3 is TGCGCCAGCAGCGCTAGGACTAGCGGGATCATCCTCTCCTACGAGCAGTACGTC.

This clonotype was seen at least ten times. The chain couples TRBV12-3 or TRBV12-4 to TRBJ1-1; D not resolved. V lost 1 base and J lost 5, with 8 bases in between. The CDR3 has 13 residues. As DNA, the CDR3 is TGTGCCAGCAGTTTAGAGGGTCGGACTGAAGCTTTCTTT. Protein product: CASSLEGRTEAFF.

This clonotype was detected many times. The chain has TRBV20-1 and TRBJ2-3; the D is unclear. The germline V and J ends were trimmed by 0 bases and 5 bases, with 3 bases remaining between them. The length of the CDR3 is 11 residues. The germline gives CDR1 DFQATT, CDR2 SNEGSKA (reference sequence). CDR3 protein: CSARDIDTQYF. CDR3 bases: TGCAGTGCTAGAGATATAGATACGCAGTATTTT.

The genes are TRBV20-1 and TRBJ2-5; D is ambiguous. Germline lookup yields CDR1 DFQATT and CDR2 SNEGSKA (reference sequence). The V and J ends lost 2 bases and 5 bases respectively, with 9 bases between them. This CDR3 region has 12 residues. The CDR3 region has the DNA TGCAGTGCTAGACATGAGAGGGAGACCCAGTACTTC. Protein: CSARHERETQYF.

This clonotype was counted between two and nine times. The CDR3 protein is CASQGSETYEQYF. CDR3 nucleotides: TGTGCCAGTCAAGGGAGCGAAACCTACGAGCAGTACTTC. This chain joins TRBV19 and TRBJ2-7, with D maybe TRBD2 (5 bases). The germline gives CDR1 LNHDA, CDR2 SQIVND (reference sequence). V shed 8 bases and J shed 2 bases, with 13 bases lying between them. This CDR3 is built from 13 residues. The full variable domain, rest sourced from reference TRBV19 and TRBJ2-7, is DGGITQSPKYLFRKEGQNVTLSCEQNLNHDAMYWYRQDPGQGLRLIYYSQIVNDFQKGDIAEGYSVSREKKESFPLTVTSAQKNPTAFYLCASQGSETYEQYFGPGTRLTVT.

With regard to this clonotype: One end of the junction is discordant with germline, which a read error may explain. This rearrangement joins TRBV9 to TRBJ2-7; TRBD1 is a possible D gene (5 bases). This CDR3 has 14 amino acids. Germline V lookup: CDR1 SGDLS, CDR2 YYNGEE. The CDR3 is CASSIGVTAYEQYF. The CDR3 DNA is TGTGCCAGCAGCATAGGGGTTACCGCCTACGAACAGTACTTC.

This clonotype has ten or more counts. This sequence joins TRBV9 and TRBJ2-7, with 8 positions matching TRBD2. The CDR3 has 13 amino acids. Trimming cost V 0 bases and J 6 bases; bases outside gene matches: 2. Looked up from germline, CDR1 is SGDLS and CDR2 is YYNGEE. The CDR3 sequence: CASSVAAGGEQYF. CDR3 DNA: TGTGCCAGCAGCGTAGCTGCGGGGGGCGAGCAGTACTTC.

This clonotype was detected ten times or more. The rearrangement uses TRBV5-8 and TRBJ2-3; D is unclear. CDR1 and CDR2 from the germline V gene are SGHTS and YDEGEE. With 3 bases removed from V and 4 bases from J, the gap between germline ends came to 15 bases. The CDR3 spans 15 residues. For the CDR3, the DNA is TGTGCCAGCAGCTCCCGTGTGCTCCGGGCAGATACGCAGTATTTT. Translation gives CASSSRVLRADTQYF.

This clonotype has a count of ten or more. The chain recombines TRBV20-1 with TRBJ1-1; no firm D call. Trimming took 5 bases from V and 1 from J, leaving 8 bases between them. Looked up from germline, CDR1 is DFQATT and CDR2 is SNEGSKA (reference sequence). The CDR3 has 12 amino acids. The DNA of the CDR3 is TGCAGTGCTTCTGATTCGAACACTGAAGCTTTCTTT. Translated: CSASDSNTEAFF.

This clonotype was seen at least ten times. The rearrangement links TRBV29-1 to TRBJ2-1; D is unclear. CDR3 length equals 16 residues. V was shortened by 6 bases and J by 0 bases, with 18 bases between the two germline ends. Germline V lookup: CDR1 SQVTM, CDR2 ANQGSEA. CDR3 coding DNA: TGCAGCGTCAGAATAACGGACGTCAGCTCCTACAATGAGCAGTTCTTC. Translating gives CSVRITDVSSYNEQFF.

This clonotype is medium-sized by share. This chain joins TRBV28 and TRBJ2-7; 9 bases map to TRBD1. Trimming at V came to 5 bases and at J to 4 bases, leaving 9 bases not matched to a gene. Per the germline V gene, CDR1 is MDHEN and CDR2 is SYDVKM. This CDR3 contains 15 residues. The CDR3 bases are TGTGCCAGCAGTACTACAGGGGGCCCGATATACGAGCAGTACTTC. Protein product: CASSTTGGPIYEQYF.